The entry below describes one T cell receptor beta chain. Its antigen remains unknown. This sample is part of a study of shared clonotypes between healthy human individuals. As for the study in general: Sampling drew on donors who were two women and a few men aged 18 to 49.

Here immunoSEQ multiplex PCR was the method, and the copy in TCRdb shows in-frame clones only, minus some. The sample lists 2 million or so clones, 85% to 95% seen once, with around 0.13% in the top ten. Trimming left V 3 bases short and J 5 bases short, with 9 bases between. CDR1 is SGHTA and CDR2 is FQGNSA in the germline V gene. CDR3 length equals 13 residues. Whole-study results and caveats: Generation of non-shared clonotypes was less probable than generation of clonotypes shared by all four donors. For sorted subsets, rarefaction showed incomplete sequencing despite large depth.

Material: naive CD4+ T cells sorted from blood. Subset meaning: CD45RA+ positively selected. The chain uses TRBV7-2 and TRBJ2-3; D gene uncertain. This clonotype was obtained from a young man in good health. CDR3 nucleotides: TGTGCCAGCAGCTTTAAAAAGGGAGATACGCAGTATTTT. This codes for CASSFKKGDTQYF. The whole variable domain, remainder taken from reference TRBV7-2 and TRBJ2-3, is GAGVSQSPSNKVTEKGKDVELRCDPISGHTALYWYRQSLGQGLEFLIYFQGNSAPDKSGLPSDRFSAERTGGSVSTLTIQRTQQEDSAVYLCASSFKKGDTQYFGPGTRLTVL.